This T cell receptor (beta chain) was captured by sequencing in a study of CD8 T cells in ankylosing spondylitis. Library preparation for TCR beta used quantitative 5'-RACE with molecular barcodes. MiXCR was run by TCRdb on the 5' RACE reads, yielding one entry per CDR3 protein. The sample shows 30,000 to 45,000 distinct CDR3 sequences, less than 4% of them seen only once. Study-wide findings and caveats: Enrichment of disease-linked clones was reportedly significant in matched ankylosing spondylitis synovial fluid. The study identified a TCR beta motif of fewer than 10 highly homologous variants that appeared characteristic of ankylosing spondylitis blood. Earlier literature documents some of the motif variants in reactive arthritis synovial fluid and blood.

This clonotype was found many times. Its antigen is undetermined. The sequenced sample consisted of blood, either unsorted or a sorted T cell fraction (not recorded which). This TCR was recovered from a male donor with ankylosing spondylitis or in good health (not recorded which).

This CDR3 reads CASSPGQGAYEQFF. CDR3 coding DNA: TGTGCCAGCAGCCCGGGACAGGGGGCATATGAGCAGTTCTTC. This chain uses TRBV9 with TRBJ2-1, with TRBD1 matching 12 bases. Trimming removed 4 bases from V and 8 bases from J; junction bases left unmatched: 4. Germline assignment: CDR1 SGDLS and CDR2 YYNGEE. The CDR3 spans 14 residues.